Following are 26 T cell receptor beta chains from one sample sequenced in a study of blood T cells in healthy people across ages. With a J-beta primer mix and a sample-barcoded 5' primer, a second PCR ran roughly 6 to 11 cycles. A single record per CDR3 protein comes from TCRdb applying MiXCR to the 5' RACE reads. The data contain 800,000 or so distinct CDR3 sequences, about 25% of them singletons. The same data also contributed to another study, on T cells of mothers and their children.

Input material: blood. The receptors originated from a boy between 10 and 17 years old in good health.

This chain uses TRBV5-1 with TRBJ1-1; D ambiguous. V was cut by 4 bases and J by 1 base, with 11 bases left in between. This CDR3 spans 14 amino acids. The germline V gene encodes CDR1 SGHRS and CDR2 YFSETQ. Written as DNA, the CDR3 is TGCGCCAGCAGCCCCGGGTCGAAGAACACTGAAGCTTTCTTT. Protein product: CASSPGSKNTEAFF.

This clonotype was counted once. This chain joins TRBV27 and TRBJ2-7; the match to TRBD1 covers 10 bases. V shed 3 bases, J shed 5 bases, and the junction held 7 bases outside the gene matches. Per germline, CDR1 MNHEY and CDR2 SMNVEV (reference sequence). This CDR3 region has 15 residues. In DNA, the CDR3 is TGTGCCAGCAGTTTGGGGGGACAGGGGCTCGACGAGCAGTACTTC. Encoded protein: CASSLGGQGLDEQYF.

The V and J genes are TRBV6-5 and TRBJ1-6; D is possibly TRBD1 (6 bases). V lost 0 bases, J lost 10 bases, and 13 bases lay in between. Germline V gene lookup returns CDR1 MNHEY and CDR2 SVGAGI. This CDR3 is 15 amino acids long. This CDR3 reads CASSYSARGFSPLHF. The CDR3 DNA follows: TGTGCCAGCAGTTACTCTGCCAGGGGCTTCTCACCCCTCCACTTT.

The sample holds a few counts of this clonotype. CDR3 DNA: TGTGCCAGCAGTCCCACGCGGGGTTCAGGAAACACCATATATTTT. Protein product: CASSPTRGSGNTIYF. The V and J genes are TRBV12-3 or TRBV12-4 and TRBJ1-3; D remains ambiguous. This CDR3 contains 15 residues. Trimming cost V 5 bases and J 4 bases, with 15 bases left between them.

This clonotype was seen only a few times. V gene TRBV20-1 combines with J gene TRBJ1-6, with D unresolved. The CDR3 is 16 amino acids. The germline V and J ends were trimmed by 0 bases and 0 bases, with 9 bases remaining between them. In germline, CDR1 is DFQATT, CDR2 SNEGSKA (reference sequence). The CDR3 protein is CSARDMTSSYNSPLHF. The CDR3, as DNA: TGCAGTGCTAGAGACATGACTAGCTCCTATAATTCACCCCTCCACTTT.

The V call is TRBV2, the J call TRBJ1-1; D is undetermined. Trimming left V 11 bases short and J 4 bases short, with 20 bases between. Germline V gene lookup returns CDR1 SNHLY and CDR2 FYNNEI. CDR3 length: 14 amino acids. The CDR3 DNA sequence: TGTGCCGATAACTCCGGGGTATTAGGCACTGAAGCTTTCTTT. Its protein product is CADNSGVLGTEAFF.

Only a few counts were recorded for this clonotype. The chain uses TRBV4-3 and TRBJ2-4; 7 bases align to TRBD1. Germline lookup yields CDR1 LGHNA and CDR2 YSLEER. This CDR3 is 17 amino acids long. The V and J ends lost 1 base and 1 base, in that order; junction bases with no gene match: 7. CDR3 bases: TGCGCCAGCAGCCAAGGGGTAGGGGGCGCGGCCAAAAACATTCAGTACTTC. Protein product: CASSQGVGGAAKNIQYF.

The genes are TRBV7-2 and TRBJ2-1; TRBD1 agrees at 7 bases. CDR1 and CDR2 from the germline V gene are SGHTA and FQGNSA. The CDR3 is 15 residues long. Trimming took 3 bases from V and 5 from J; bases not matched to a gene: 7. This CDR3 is CASSFAGTVNNEQFF. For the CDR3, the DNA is TGTGCCAGCAGCTTTGCCGGGACAGTGAACAATGAGCAGTTCTTC. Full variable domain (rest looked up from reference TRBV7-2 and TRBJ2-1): GAGVSQSPSNKVTEKGKDVELRCDPISGHTALYWYRQSLGQGLEFLIYFQGNSAPDKSGLPSDRFSAERTGGSVSTLTIQRTQQEDSAVYLCASSFAGTVNNEQFFGPGTRLTVL.

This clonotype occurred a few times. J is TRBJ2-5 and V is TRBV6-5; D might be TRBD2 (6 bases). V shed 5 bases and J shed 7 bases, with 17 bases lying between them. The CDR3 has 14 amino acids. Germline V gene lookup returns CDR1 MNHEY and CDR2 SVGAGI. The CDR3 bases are TGTGCCAGCAGTCGGGACTGGGGGTGGGGGACCCAGTACTTC. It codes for CASSRDWGWGTQYF.

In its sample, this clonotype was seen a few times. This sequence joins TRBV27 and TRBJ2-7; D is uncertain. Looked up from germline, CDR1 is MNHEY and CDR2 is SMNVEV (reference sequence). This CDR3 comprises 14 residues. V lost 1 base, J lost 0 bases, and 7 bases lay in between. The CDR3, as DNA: TGTGCCAGCAGTTTATATATACACTCCTACGAGCAGTACTTC. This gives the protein CASSLYIHSYEQYF.

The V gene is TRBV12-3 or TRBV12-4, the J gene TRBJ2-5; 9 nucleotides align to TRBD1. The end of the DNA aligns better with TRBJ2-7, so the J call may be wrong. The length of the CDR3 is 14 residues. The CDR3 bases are TGTGCCAGCAGTAACCGGGACAGGGCCCACGAGCAGTACTTC. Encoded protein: CASSNRDRAHEQYF.

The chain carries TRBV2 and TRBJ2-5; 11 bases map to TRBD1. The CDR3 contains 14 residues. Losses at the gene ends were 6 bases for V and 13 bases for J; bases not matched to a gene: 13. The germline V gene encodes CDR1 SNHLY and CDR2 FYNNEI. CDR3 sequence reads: CASRGTGGDYERYF. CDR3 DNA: TGTGCCAGCAGGGGGACAGGGGGGGACTACGAGCGGTACTTC.

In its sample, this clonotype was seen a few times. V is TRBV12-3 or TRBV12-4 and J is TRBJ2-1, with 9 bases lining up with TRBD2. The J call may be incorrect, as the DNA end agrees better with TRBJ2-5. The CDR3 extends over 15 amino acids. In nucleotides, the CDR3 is TGTGCCAGCAGTTTTAGCGGGAGTCGAGGAGAGACCCAGTACTTC. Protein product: CASSFSGSRGETQYF.

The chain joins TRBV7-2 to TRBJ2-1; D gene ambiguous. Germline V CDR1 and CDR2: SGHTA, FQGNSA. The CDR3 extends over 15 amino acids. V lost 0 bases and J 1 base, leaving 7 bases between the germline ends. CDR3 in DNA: TGTGCCAGCAGCTTAGCGAGCGTGTCCTACAATGAGCAGTTCTTC. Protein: CASSLASVSYNEQFF.

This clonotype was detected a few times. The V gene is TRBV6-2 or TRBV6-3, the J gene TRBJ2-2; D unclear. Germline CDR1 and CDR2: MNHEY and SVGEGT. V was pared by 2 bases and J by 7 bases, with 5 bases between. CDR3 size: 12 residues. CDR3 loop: CASSYSRGELFF. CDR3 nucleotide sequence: TGTGCCAGCAGTTACAGTCGCGGGGAGCTGTTTTTT.

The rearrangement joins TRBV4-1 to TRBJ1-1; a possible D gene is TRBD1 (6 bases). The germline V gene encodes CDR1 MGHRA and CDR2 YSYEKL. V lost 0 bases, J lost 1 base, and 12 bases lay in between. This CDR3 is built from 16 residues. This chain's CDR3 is CASSQDRTGKNTEAFF. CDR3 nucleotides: TGCGCCAGCAGCCAAGATCGCACAGGGAAGAACACTGAAGCTTTCTTT.

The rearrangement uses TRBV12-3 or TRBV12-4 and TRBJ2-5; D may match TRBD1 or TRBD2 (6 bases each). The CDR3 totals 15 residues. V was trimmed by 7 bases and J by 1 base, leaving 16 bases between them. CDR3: CASTRRGKLQETQYF. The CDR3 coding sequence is TGTGCCAGCACAAGGAGGGGGAAGCTCCAAGAGACCCAGTACTTC.

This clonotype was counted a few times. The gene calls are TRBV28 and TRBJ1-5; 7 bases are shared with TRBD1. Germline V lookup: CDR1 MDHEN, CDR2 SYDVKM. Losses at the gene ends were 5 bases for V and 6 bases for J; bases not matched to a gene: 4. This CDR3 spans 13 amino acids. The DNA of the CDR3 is TGTGCCAGCAGTGACAGGGACTCTCAGCCCCAGCATTTT. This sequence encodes CASSDRDSQPQHF. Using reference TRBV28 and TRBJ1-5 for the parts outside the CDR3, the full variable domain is DVKVTQSSRYLVKRTGEKVFLECVQDMDHENMFWYRQDPGLGLRLIYFSYDVKMKEKGDIPEGYSVSREKKERFSLILESASTNQTSMYLCASSDRDSQPQHFGDGTRLSIL.

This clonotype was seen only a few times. The CDR3 DNA follows: TGTGCCAGCAAACAGGGATGGGACACCGGGGAGCTGTTTTTT. Protein sequence: CASKQGWDTGELFF. The chain uses TRBV7-3 and TRBJ2-2; maybe TRBD1 (6 bases). CDR3 length: 14 amino acids. Looked up from germline, CDR1 is SGHTA and CDR2 is FQGTGA. V lost 7 bases, J lost 3 bases, and 12 bases lay in between.

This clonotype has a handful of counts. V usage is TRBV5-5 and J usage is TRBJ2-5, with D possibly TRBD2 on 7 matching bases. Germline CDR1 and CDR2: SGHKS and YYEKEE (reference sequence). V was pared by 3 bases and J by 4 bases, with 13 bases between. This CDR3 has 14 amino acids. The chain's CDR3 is CASSWAAGAETQYF. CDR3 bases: TGTGCCAGCAGCTGGGCTGCGGGGGCAGAGACCCAGTACTTC.

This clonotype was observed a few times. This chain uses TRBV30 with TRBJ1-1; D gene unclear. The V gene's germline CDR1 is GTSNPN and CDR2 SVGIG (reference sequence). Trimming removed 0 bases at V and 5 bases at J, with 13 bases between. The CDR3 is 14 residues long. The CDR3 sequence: CAWSVPRRGTEAFF. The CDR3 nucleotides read TGTGCCTGGAGTGTTCCAAGGCGTGGGACTGAAGCTTTCTTT.

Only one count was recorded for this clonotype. CDR3 sequence reads: CSVPWGAGVHEQYF. CDR3 sequence (DNA): TGCAGCGTTCCCTGGGGCGCAGGGGTCCACGAGCAGTACTTC. The chain couples TRBV29-1 to TRBJ2-7; D is possibly TRBD1 (6 bases). CDR3 length: 14 amino acids. V was shortened by 5 bases and J by 5 bases, with 19 bases between the two germline ends. Germline-derived CDR1 and CDR2 are SQVTM and ANQGSEA.

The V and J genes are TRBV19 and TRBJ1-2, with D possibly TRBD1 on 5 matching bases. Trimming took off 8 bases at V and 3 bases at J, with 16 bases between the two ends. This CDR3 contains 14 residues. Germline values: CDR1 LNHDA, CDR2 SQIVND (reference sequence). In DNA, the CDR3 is TGTGCCAGTGCTCCGGGGGGAACCTACTATGGCTACACCTTC. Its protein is CASAPGGTYYGYTF.

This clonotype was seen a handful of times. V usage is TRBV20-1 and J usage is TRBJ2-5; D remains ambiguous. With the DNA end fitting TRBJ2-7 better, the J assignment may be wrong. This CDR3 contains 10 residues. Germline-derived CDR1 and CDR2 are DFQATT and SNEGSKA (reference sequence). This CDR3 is CSVSHHEQYF. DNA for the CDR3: TGCAGTGTCAGTCACCACGAGCAGTACTTC.

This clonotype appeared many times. CDR3: CASSPRSTNEKLFF. DNA of the CDR3: TGTGCCAGCAGCCCGAGGTCAACTAATGAAAAACTGTTTTTT. The chain has TRBV7-8 and TRBJ1-4; the D is unclear. Germline V CDR1 and CDR2: SGHVS, FQNEAQ. The CDR3 length is 14 residues. Trimming shortened V by 5 bases and J by 0 bases, and 7 bases separated the two germline ends.

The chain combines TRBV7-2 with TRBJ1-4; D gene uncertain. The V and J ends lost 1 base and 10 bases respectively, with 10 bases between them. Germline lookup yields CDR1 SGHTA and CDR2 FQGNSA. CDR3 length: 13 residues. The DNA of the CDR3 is TGTGCCAGCAGCTTAGTGGGTGCGGGAAAACTGTTTTTT. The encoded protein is CASSLVGAGKLFF.